The 22 T cell receptor beta chains presented below share a single source sample, sequenced in a study of PD-1 blockade in classical Hodgkin lymphoma. Time point described: cycle 4 day 1 (C4D1), after 6 weeks of nivolumab. The patients all showed relapse after autologous stem cell transplantation, while their brentuximab vedotin exposure varied. The method was immunoSEQ multiplex PCR; TCRdb's version includes in-frame clones alone and lacks a portion of them. The sample lists more than 95,000 clones; approximately 89% were seen once. Sequencing was performed on peripheral blood mononuclear cells (PBMCs), taken before the fourth cycle of nivolumab. The receptors stem from a human donor with classical Hodgkin lymphoma.

The chain joins TRBV10-2 to TRBJ1-3; D may be TRBD1 (6 bases). Trimming took 6 bases from V and 0 from J, leaving 6 bases between them. The CDR3 covers 13 residues. CDR1 and CDR2 (germline): WSHSY, SAAADI. CDR3 region: CASRDSSGNTIYF. The CDR3 bases are TGCGCCAGCAGGGACAGCTCTGGAAACACCATATATTTT.

The chain's CDR3 is CASGGGLDYGYTF. The CDR3 DNA reads TGTGCCAGCGGAGGGGGCCTGGACTATGGCTACACCTTC. This chain joins TRBV28 and TRBJ1-2; 7 nucleotides align to TRBD1. This CDR3 contains 13 residues. Per germline, CDR1 MDHEN and CDR2 SYDVKM. V shed 8 bases, J shed 3 bases, and the junction held 6 bases outside the gene matches.

The gene calls are TRBV5-1 and TRBJ1-4, with TRBD1 identical over 9 bases. The V gene's germline CDR1 is SGHRS and CDR2 YFSETQ. V was pared by 6 bases and J by 8 bases, with 5 bases of the junction left unmatched. The CDR3 covers 13 residues. CDR3 loop: CASTTGGGEKLFF. CDR3 in DNA: TGCGCCAGCACAACAGGGGGCGGCGAAAAACTGTTTTTT.

The V and J genes are TRBV4-1 and TRBJ1-5, with TRBD1 matching 8 bases. CDR3 length: 17 residues. In germline, CDR1 is MGHRA, CDR2 YSYEKL. V shed 1 base, J shed 1 base, and the junction held 6 bases outside the gene matches. CDR3 amino acids: CASSQGRTGISNQPQHF. CDR3 DNA sequence: TGCGCCAGCAGCCAAGGGAGGACAGGGATAAGCAATCAGCCCCAGCATTTT.

The V and J genes are TRBV6-1 and TRBJ2-7, with 7 positions matching TRBD1. Germline assignment: CDR1 MNHNS and CDR2 SASEGT. The V and J ends lost 9 bases and 1 base, in that order; junction bases with no gene match: 6. The CDR3 length is 13 residues. This CDR3 is CASDEQGSYEQYF. In nucleotides, the CDR3 is TGTGCCAGTGATGAACAGGGGTCCTACGAGCAGTACTTC.

The V and J genes are TRBV19 and TRBJ1-4; no clear D. The germline gives CDR1 LNHDA, CDR2 SQIVND (reference sequence). This CDR3 comprises 13 residues. Trimming pared 3 bases from V and 8 bases from J, leaving 10 bases between. The CDR3 loop is CASSILDREKLFF. In nucleotides, the CDR3 is TGTGCCAGTAGTATCCTCGACCGCGAAAAACTGTTTTTT.

The chain has TRBV19 and TRBJ2-2; maybe TRBD2 (6 bases). Trimming cost V 6 bases and J 2 bases, with 10 bases left between them. CDR1 and CDR2 (germline): LNHDA, SQIVND (reference sequence). The CDR3 covers 14 residues. CDR3 sequence reads: CASSGTSNTGELFF. CDR3 DNA: TGTGCCAGTAGCGGGACTTCTAACACCGGGGAGCTGTTTTTT.

The count of this clone is one. The chain uses TRBV11-2 and TRBJ2-2, with 7 bases identical to TRBD2. CDR1 SGHAT and CDR2 FQNNGV come from the germline V gene. V lost 2 bases and J lost 3; bases outside the gene matches: 6. This CDR3 has 16 residues. CDR3 sequence reads: CASSLWEGGYTGELFF. The CDR3 nucleotides are TGTGCCAGCAGCTTATGGGAGGGTGGCTACACCGGGGAGCTGTTTTTT.

The J gene is TRBJ2-5, the V gene TRBV6-1; no firm D call. From germline, CDR1 is MNHNS and CDR2 SASEGT. This CDR3 has 12 amino acids. V lost 7 bases and J 5 bases, leaving 11 bases between the germline ends. In DNA, the CDR3 is TGTGCCAGCATCCGACCCGGGGAGACCCAGTACTTC. This translates into CASIRPGETQYF.

In its sample, this clone was seen a few times. This sequence joins TRBV2 and TRBJ1-1, with 9 bases aligning to TRBD1. The CDR3 loop spans 14 amino acids. J gave up 5 bases and V 6 bases, and 7 bases lay outside the gene matches. The germline gives CDR1 SNHLY, CDR2 FYNNEI. In DNA form, the CDR3 reads TGTGCCAGCAGGGGACAGGGACTCAGGACTGAAGCTTTCTTT. It specifies CASRGQGLRTEAFF.

This rearrangement joins TRBV7-9 to TRBJ1-1, with 9 bases fitting TRBD1. V was clipped by 4 bases and J by 3 bases; unmatched bases: 12. Per germline, CDR1 SEHNR and CDR2 FQNEAQ (reference sequence). The CDR3 contains 17 residues. The CDR3, as DNA: TGTGCCAGCAGCTCCGCCGGGACAGGGTTTTCGGACACTGAAGCTTTCTTT. This gives the protein CASSSAGTGFSDTEAFF.

V is TRBV4-1 and J is TRBJ1-5; tentatively, D is TRBD1 (5 bases). Germline V CDR1 and CDR2: MGHRA, YSYEKL. This CDR3 is built from 15 residues. Trimming pared 1 base from V and 8 bases from J, leaving 15 bases between. The CDR3 spells CASSQVGAVFEPQHF. The CDR3, as DNA: TGCGCCAGCAGCCAAGTAGGGGCAGTTTTCGAGCCCCAGCATTTT.

The DNA for the CDR3 is TGTGCCAGCTCACCCAGACGGACGAACACCGGGGAGCTGTTTTTT. It specifies CASSPRRTNTGELFF. The chain links TRBV18 to TRBJ2-2; the D is unclear. The CDR3 is made up of 15 amino acids. Looked up from germline, CDR1 is KGHSH and CDR2 is LQKENI. V was cut by 3 bases and J by 0 bases, with 8 bases left in between.

The chain links TRBV29-1 to TRBJ1-1, with TRBD1 matching over 7 bases. V was clipped by 6 bases and J by 1 base; unmatched bases: 5. CDR1 and CDR2 (germline): SQVTM, ANQGSEA. The CDR3 has 13 residues. This chain's CDR3 is CSVNRGPNTEAFF. The CDR3 bases are TGCAGCGTGAACAGGGGCCCGAACACTGAAGCTTTCTTT.

The V call is TRBV6-5, the J call TRBJ2-1, with TRBD1 identical over 7 bases. The CDR3 consists of 14 residues. From germline, CDR1 is MNHEY and CDR2 SVGAGI. With V trimmed by 2 bases and J by 4 bases, 2 bases remained unmatched. This chain's CDR3 is CASSYRTGYNEQFF. The CDR3, as DNA: TGTGCCAGCAGTTACCGGACAGGTTACAATGAGCAGTTCTTC.

V gene TRBV18 combines with J gene TRBJ2-7; tentatively, D is TRBD1 or TRBD2 (7 bases each). The CDR3 runs 13 residues. Germline V gene lookup returns CDR1 KGHSH and CDR2 LQKENI. V was pared by 5 bases and J by 10 bases, with 18 bases between. The CDR3 loop reads CASSEGASGKQYF. The CDR3 DNA is TGTGCCAGCTCAGAGGGGGCTAGCGGTAAACAGTACTTC.

This chain links TRBV5-1 with TRBJ1-1; D gene uncertain. The CDR3 covers 14 residues. Germline values: CDR1 SGHRS, CDR2 YFSETQ. The V gene lost 2 bases and the J gene lost 1 base, with 9 bases spanning the gap. In DNA form, the CDR3 reads TGCGCCAGCAGCTTACGCACTCCGAACACTGAAGCTTTCTTT. It encodes CASSLRTPNTEAFF. The full variable domain, completed using reference TRBV5-1 and TRBJ1-1, is KAGVTQTPRYLIKTRGQQVTLSCSPISGHRSVSWYQQTPGQGLQFLFEYFSETQRNKGNFPGRFSGRQFSNSRSEMNVSTLELGDSALYLCASSLRTPNTEAFFGQGTRLTVV.

This clone was seen a few times. The V and J genes are TRBV27 and TRBJ1-1, with unresolved D. V lost 11 bases and J 5 bases, leaving 18 bases between the germline ends. In germline, CDR1 is MNHEY, CDR2 SMNVEV (reference sequence). The CDR3 runs 13 residues. CDR3 protein: CACNRLGGTEAFF. The CDR3 DNA follows: TGTGCCTGCAACCGTCTCGGCGGGACTGAAGCTTTCTTT.

V and J are TRBV5-1 and TRBJ2-1; TRBD2 aligns across 15 bases. With V trimmed by 4 bases and J by 7 bases, 15 bases remained unmatched. In germline, CDR1 is SGHRS, CDR2 YFSETQ. CDR3 size: 19 residues. In nucleotides, the CDR3 is TGCGCCAGCAGCCTAAGGACTAGCGGGAGGGCGGGTTTTCCGAATGAGCAGTTCTTC. Translated: CASSLRTSGRAGFPNEQFF.

This clone was recorded only once. The chain carries TRBV27 and TRBJ1-2; 11 bases fit TRBD1. Per the germline V gene, CDR1 is MNHEY and CDR2 is SMNVEV (reference sequence). V lost 6 bases, J lost 7 bases, and 7 bases stayed unmatched. This CDR3 spans 14 amino acids. The CDR3 spells CASRKTGTGGGYTF. The CDR3 DNA reads as TGTGCCAGCAGAAAAACCGGGACAGGGGGTGGCTACACCTTC.

A single count supports this clone. The CDR3 region has the DNA TGTGCCAGCGCCGACAGGGGAGCCAATGGCTACACCTTC. It translates to CASADRGANGYTF. The chain employs TRBV27 and TRBJ1-2; 8 nucleotides align to TRBD1. Losses at the gene ends were 8 bases for V and 6 bases for J; bases not matched to a gene: 8. The CDR3 has 13 amino acids. CDR1 is MNHEY and CDR2 is SMNVEV in the germline V gene (reference sequence).

This clone was picked up one time. The chain employs TRBV15 and TRBJ1-1; D is unclear. The CDR3 is 14 amino acids. The germline V and J ends were trimmed by 0 bases and 7 bases, with 12 bases remaining between them. The germline CDR1 and CDR2 sequences are LNHNV and YYDKDF (reference sequence). Here the CDR3 DNA reads TGTGCCACCAGCAGAGATGGACCGGGCAGTGAAGCTTTCTTT. It is translated as CATSRDGPGSEAFF.